The 20 T cell receptor beta chains below all came from one sample that was sequenced in a study of response to subunit inactivated influenza vaccine. TCRdb re-analysed the RT-PCR reads in MiXCR, keeping a single row per CDR3 protein. The sample consists of roughly 500,000 distinct CDR3 sequences, 16% of them appearing once. The sample consisted of CD4+ T cells sorted from PBMCs, taken 23 to 25 months after vaccination. The source is a man in his fifties or sixties who received an inactivated influenza vaccine.

This clonotype was detected only a few times. V usage is TRBV29-1 and J usage is TRBJ2-7; no clear D. Germline CDR1 reads SQVTM; CDR2 reads ANQGSEA. The CDR3 is made up of 13 amino acids. The V and J ends lost 5 bases and 4 bases respectively, with 15 bases between them. The CDR3 coding sequence is TGCAGCGTTTACGACATGGGTCGTTACGAGCAGTACTTC. Its protein is CSVYDMGRYEQYF.

The V call is TRBV20-1, the J call TRBJ1-2; TRBD1 is a possible D gene (6 bases). The CDR3 has 16 amino acids. Germline V gene lookup returns CDR1 DFQATT and CDR2 SNEGSKA (reference sequence). The V end lost 8 bases, the J end lost 5 bases, and 27 bases lay between the germline ends. The DNA for the CDR3 is TGCAGTCCGAGCCGAAACGATAGGGGGGGCCATTATGGCTACACCTTC. Its translation is CSPSRNDRGGHYGYTF.

V and J are TRBV7-8 and TRBJ2-1, with 11 bases identical to TRBD2. Trimming cost V 2 bases and J 6 bases; bases outside gene matches: 6. CDR1 and CDR2 from the germline V gene are SGHVS and FQNEAQ. The CDR3 consists of 16 residues. DNA for the CDR3: TGTGCCAGCAGCTTAACTCGACTAGCGGGACTCAATGAGCAGTTCTTC. This gives the protein CASSLTRLAGLNEQFF.

J is TRBJ2-2 and V is TRBV6-5; TRBD1 is a possible D gene (5 bases). V was clipped by 2 bases and J by 3 bases, with 10 bases between them. The CDR3 spans 15 residues. Germline-derived CDR1 and CDR2 are MNHEY and SVGAGI. CDR3 loop: CASSYGRADTGELFF. The CDR3 DNA follows: TGTGCCAGCAGTTACGGCAGGGCGGACACCGGGGAGCTGTTTTTT.

This clonotype was picked up a small number of times. V gene TRBV25-1 combines with J gene TRBJ2-1, with a weak D call TRBD2 (5 bases). The V gene lost 3 bases and the J gene lost 4 bases, with 10 bases spanning the gap. This CDR3 is 14 amino acids long. Germline V gene lookup returns CDR1 MGHDK and CDR2 SYGVNS. The CDR3 DNA follows: TGTGCCAGCAGTGACGCGGGCCGGTACAATGAGCAGTTCTTC. This translates into CASSDAGRYNEQFF.

This clonotype was counted between two and nine times. The chain couples TRBV4-2 to TRBJ2-6; 11 positions match TRBD1. The CDR3 contains 19 residues. CDR1 LGHNA and CDR2 YNFKEQ come from the germline V gene. Unmatched junction bases numbered 11, after V lost 4 bases and J lost 3 bases. Here the CDR3 reads CASSLRLGQGAGGANVLTF. The CDR3 nucleotides read TGTGCCAGCAGCCTCAGGTTAGGACAGGGGGCTGGTGGGGCCAACGTCCTGACTTTC.

The J gene is TRBJ1-6, the V gene TRBV12-3 or TRBV12-4; maybe TRBD1 (5 bases). V lost 7 bases and J 2 bases, leaving 12 bases between the germline ends. This CDR3 is 15 amino acids long. This chain's CDR3 is CASTPGGAYNSPLHF. The CDR3 DNA sequence: TGTGCCAGCACCCCGGGAGGGGCCTATAATTCACCCCTCCACTTT.

The V call is TRBV4-3, the J call TRBJ2-2, with 12 bases fitting TRBD2. CDR3 length equals 17 residues. Germline V gene sequence: CDR1 LGHNA, CDR2 YSLEER. J lost 7 bases, V lost 4 bases, and 10 bases had no gene match. This CDR3 reads CASSPQLAGGIIGELFF. DNA for the CDR3: TGCGCCAGCAGCCCTCAACTAGCGGGAGGAATTATCGGGGAGCTGTTTTTT.

The chain is built from TRBV20-1 and TRBJ2-2, with D unclear. Trimming stripped 0 bases from V and 2 bases from J, with 10 bases between. The CDR3 is made up of 15 amino acids. Per germline, CDR1 DFQATT and CDR2 SNEGSKA (reference sequence). The DNA for the CDR3 is TGCAGTGCTAGAGATCCAACACTTAACACCGGGGAGCTGTTTTTT. Encoded protein: CSARDPTLNTGELFF.

This clonotype showed up just a few times. This chain links TRBV7-2 with TRBJ2-7; D is ambiguous. This CDR3 has 14 residues. V dropped 5 bases and J dropped 2 bases, with 13 bases sitting between them. Germline-derived CDR1 and CDR2 are SGHTA and FQGNSA. The CDR3 DNA reads as TGTGCCAGCAGCCTACAGACGCCGCCCTACGAGCAGTACTTC. It translates to CASSLQTPPYEQYF.

This clonotype was picked up a small number of times. The rearrangement uses TRBV12-3 or TRBV12-4 and TRBJ1-5; D remains unclear. CDR3 length: 13 amino acids. V was pared by 8 bases and J by 5 bases, with 13 bases between. CDR3: CASRQGQYQPQHF. The DNA of the CDR3 is TGTGCCAGCCGACAAGGCCAATATCAGCCCCAGCATTTT.

In its sample, this clonotype was seen many times. The CDR3 here is CASSQDGLGSNSPLHF. The CDR3 DNA reads as TGCGCCAGCAGCCAAGACGGACTGGGGTCAAATTCACCCCTCCACTTT. This chain links TRBV4-1 with TRBJ1-6; D is undetermined. Germline assignment: CDR1 MGHRA and CDR2 YSYEKL. The CDR3 consists of 16 residues. V was clipped by 0 bases and J by 7 bases, with 13 bases between them.

This chain joins TRBV20-1 and TRBJ1-2; D is uncertain. CDR1 DFQATT and CDR2 SNEGSKA come from the germline V gene (reference sequence). This CDR3 has 13 amino acids. V was pared by 4 bases and J by 4 bases, with 13 bases between. CDR3 in amino acids: CSATSEGAYGYTF. In DNA form, the CDR3 reads TGCAGTGCTACGAGTGAGGGAGCCTATGGCTACACCTTC.

There are a few counts of this clonotype. This CDR3 reads CASSLADPRTDTQYF. The CDR3 DNA reads TGCGCCAGCAGCTTGGCGGACCCTCGCACAGATACGCAGTATTTT. The chain combines TRBV5-1 with TRBJ2-3; no reliable D call. The CDR3 is 15 residues long. V lost 0 bases and J 1 base, leaving 9 bases between the germline ends. CDR1 SGHRS and CDR2 YFSETQ come from the germline V gene.

The rearrangement links TRBV7-2 to TRBJ2-7, with D perhaps TRBD2 (7 bases). The germline CDR1 and CDR2 sequences are SGHTA and FQGNSA. The CDR3 loop spans 14 amino acids. V lost 1 base and J 4 bases, leaving 11 bases between the germline ends. The CDR3: CASSLVGGEYEQYF. The CDR3 bases are TGTGCCAGCAGCTTAGTAGGGGGGGAGTACGAGCAGTACTTC.

This clonotype appeared a few times. The chain couples TRBV10-3 to TRBJ2-7, with a weak D call TRBD1 (6 bases). This CDR3 has 15 residues. The germline V gene encodes CDR1 ENHRY and CDR2 SYGVKD. Trimming stripped 6 bases from V and 0 bases from J, with 15 bases between. The chain's CDR3 is CAIRQGPDSSYEQYF. The DNA for the CDR3 is TGTGCCATCAGACAGGGACCCGACAGCTCCTACGAGCAGTACTTC.

The chain has TRBV20-1 and TRBJ1-1; D possibly corresponds to TRBD1 (5 bases). The V gene lost 1 base and the J gene lost 1 base, with 10 bases spanning the gap. The germline V gene has CDR1 DFQATT and CDR2 SNEGSKA (reference sequence). This CDR3 comprises 14 residues. CDR3 sequence reads: CSARGGRANTEAFF. The DNA for the CDR3 is TGCAGTGCTAGAGGCGGCAGGGCGAACACTGAAGCTTTCTTT.

The sample holds a few counts of this clonotype. The V and J genes are TRBV24-1 and TRBJ2-7; TRBD1 might be the D (5 bases). Germline-derived CDR1 and CDR2 are KGHDR and SFDVKD. The CDR3 loop spans 15 amino acids. Deletions cut 4 bases from V and 6 bases from J, with 18 bases between. For the CDR3, the DNA is TGTGCCACCAGTGACGCCATGGACACGGGCCTCGAGCAGTACTTC. This sequence encodes CATSDAMDTGLEQYF.

This clonotype appeared a single time. The chain links TRBV29-1 to TRBJ2-3, with 8 positions matching TRBD1. CDR1 and CDR2 (germline): SQVTM, ANQGSEA. The CDR3 spans 14 residues. V was clipped by 7 bases and J by 10 bases; unmatched bases: 16. The CDR3 nucleotides are TGCAGCGCGGATTCCGGGACAGGAGGGTTTGCGCAGTATTTT. Translating gives CSADSGTGGFAQYF.

The V gene is TRBV7-9, the J gene TRBJ2-7; no firm D call. The CDR3 extends over 12 amino acids. CDR1 is SEHNR, CDR2 FQNEAQ, per germline (reference sequence). V shed 1 base and J shed 6 bases, with 7 bases lying between them. The CDR3 nucleotides read TGTGCCAGCAGCTTAGAGCGAGGCGAGCAGTACTTC. Its translation is CASSLERGEQYF.